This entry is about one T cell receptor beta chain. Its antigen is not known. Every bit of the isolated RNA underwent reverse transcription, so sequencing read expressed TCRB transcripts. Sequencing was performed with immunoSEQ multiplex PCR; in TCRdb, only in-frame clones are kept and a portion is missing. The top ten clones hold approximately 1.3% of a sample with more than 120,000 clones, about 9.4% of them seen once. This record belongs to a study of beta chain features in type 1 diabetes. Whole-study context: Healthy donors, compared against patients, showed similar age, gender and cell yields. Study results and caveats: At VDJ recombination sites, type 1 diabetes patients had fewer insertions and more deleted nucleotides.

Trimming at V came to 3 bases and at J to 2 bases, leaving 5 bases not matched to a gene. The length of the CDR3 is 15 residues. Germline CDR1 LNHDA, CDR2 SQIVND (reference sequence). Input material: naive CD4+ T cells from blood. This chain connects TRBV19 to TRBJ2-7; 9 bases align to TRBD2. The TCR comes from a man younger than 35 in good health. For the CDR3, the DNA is TGTGCCAGTAGTATTAGGTCTAGCGGGGCCTACGAGCAGTACTTC. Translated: CASSIRSSGAYEQYF.